This TCR beta chain was obtained from a study of Graves' ophthalmopathy and Graves' hyperthyroidism. As for the study in general: Peripheral blood was collected at initial diagnosis, before any treatment.

A diagnosis was made from clinical symptoms together with serum thyroxine, TRAb, thyroid ultrasound and orbital computed tomography. This clonotype was observed once. The junction had 8 bases not matched to a gene; V was cut back by 5 bases and J by 4 bases. CDR3 length: 16 amino acids. Germline CDR1 is SNHLY and CDR2 is FYNNEI. Amplifying from RNA transcripts, the study obtained TCR beta CDR3 regions. An opening RT-PCR round employed HTBI primers and preceded a second-round multiplex PCR. Via MiXCR, TCRdb re-called the multiplex PCR reads, giving one row per CDR3 protein. The repertoire consists of 200,000 to 300,000 distinct CDR3 sequences, with approximately 42% occurring once and the leading ten covering more than 45%.

The sequence derives from an adult man with Graves' ophthalmopathy. The rearrangement joins TRBV2 to TRBJ1-3; 10 bases match TRBD1. Sequenced input: peripheral blood. The CDR3 loop is CASSRQGALFGNTIYF. For the CDR3, the DNA is TGTGCCAGCAGTCGACAGGGGGCCCTTTTCGGAAACACCATATATTTT.